This T cell receptor (beta chain) derives from a study of T-cell memory formation after mild COVID-19. Whole-study context: TCR clusters were mostly donor specific.

Study-wide points: A balance of CD4 and CD8 characterized clones contracting day 15 to 85, whereas later expanders leaned CD4+. CD4+ contracting clones lay mainly in CM and EM, CD8+ ones in EMRA. Detection of some responders pre-infection suggested pre-existing cross-reactive memory T cells participated.

V lost 3 bases, J lost 4 bases, and 9 bases stayed unmatched. This CDR3 region has 16 residues. Germline loops: CDR1 SEHNR, CDR2 FQNEAQ (reference sequence). This clonotype was observed at least ten times. Its antigen is unknown. From the 5' RACE reads, TCRdb called clonotypes with MiXCR, one entry per CDR3 protein. The sample yields 25,000 to 30,000 distinct CDR3 sequences, 12% seen once. The chain recombines TRBV7-9 with TRBJ2-1, with 7 bases lining up with TRBD1. The clonotype comes from an adult woman who had mild COVID-19 (a few samples of this study predate the infection). Cell type and time point are not known. Sample: PBMCs or a T cell subset sorted from them (not recorded which). This CDR3 reads CASSFDLRQGYNEQFF. Here the CDR3 DNA reads TGTGCCAGCAGCTTTGATCTACGACAGGGTTACAATGAGCAGTTCTTC.